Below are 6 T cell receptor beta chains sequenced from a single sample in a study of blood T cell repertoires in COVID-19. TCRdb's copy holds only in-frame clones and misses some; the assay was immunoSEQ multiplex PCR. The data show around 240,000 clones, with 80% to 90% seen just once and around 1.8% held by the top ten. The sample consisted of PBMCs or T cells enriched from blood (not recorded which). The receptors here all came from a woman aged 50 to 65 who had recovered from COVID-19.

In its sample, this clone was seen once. CDR3 in DNA: TGTGCCAGCAGTTTACCGAGGCGAGGGGCTCGGGAGGACAATTCACCCCTCCACTTT. It yields the protein CASSLPRRGAREDNSPLHF. V and J are TRBV28 and TRBJ1-6; maybe TRBD1 (5 bases). Per germline, CDR1 MDHEN and CDR2 SYDVKM. The CDR3 is 19 residues long. V gave up 2 bases and J gave up 7 bases, with 24 bases separating them.

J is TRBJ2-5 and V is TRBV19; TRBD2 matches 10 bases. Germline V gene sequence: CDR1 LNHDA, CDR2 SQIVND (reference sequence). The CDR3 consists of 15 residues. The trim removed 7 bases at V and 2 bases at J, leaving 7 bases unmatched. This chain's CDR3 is CASTGASGRQETQYF. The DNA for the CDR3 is TGTGCCAGTACCGGGGCTAGCGGGAGACAAGAGACCCAGTACTTC.

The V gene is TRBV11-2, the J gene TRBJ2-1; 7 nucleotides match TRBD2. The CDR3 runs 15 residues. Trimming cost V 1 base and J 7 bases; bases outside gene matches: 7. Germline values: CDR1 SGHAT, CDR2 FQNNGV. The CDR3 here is CASSLGRGGVNEQFF. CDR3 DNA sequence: TGTGCCAGCAGCTTAGGTCGGGGAGGGGTGAATGAGCAGTTCTTC.

The CDR3 DNA reads as TGTGCCAGCAGTGAAGCGACAGGGGGGGCCTACGAGCAGTACTTC. Residues: CASSEATGGAYEQYF. The genes are TRBV6-1 and TRBJ2-7; TRBD1 aligns across 9 bases. The length of the CDR3 is 15 residues. Trimming removed 0 bases from V and 2 bases from J; junction bases left unmatched: 2. The germline V gene encodes CDR1 MNHNS and CDR2 SASEGT.

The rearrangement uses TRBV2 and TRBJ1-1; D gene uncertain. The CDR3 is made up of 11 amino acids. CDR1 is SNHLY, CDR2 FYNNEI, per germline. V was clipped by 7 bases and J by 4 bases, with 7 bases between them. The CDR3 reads CASTGGTEAFF. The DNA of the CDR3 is TGTGCCAGCACAGGAGGCACTGAAGCTTTCTTT.

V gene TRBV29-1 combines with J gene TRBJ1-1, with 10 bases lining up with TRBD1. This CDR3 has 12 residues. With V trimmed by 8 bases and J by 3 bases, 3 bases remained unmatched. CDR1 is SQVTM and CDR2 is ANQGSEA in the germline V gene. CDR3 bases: TGCAGCAGCGGGACAGGGGACACTGAAGCTTTCTTT. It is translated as CSSGTGDTEAFF.